This T cell receptor beta chain stems from a study of shared clonotypes between healthy human individuals. With respect to this clone: No antigen is known for it.

Only Caucasian adults living in Nashville, Tennessee made up the donor group. Profiled with immunoSEQ multiplex PCR; TCRdb holds only in-frame clones, not every one. The sample shows around 510,000 clones, 90% to 96% of them seen only once. Study-level findings and limits: On the whole, naive subsets had larger estimated richness than memory subsets had. The authors sampled blood alone, and tissue repertoires likely differ. Around 4.9% of naive CD4 clonotypes were shared across a few donors.

The germline V gene encodes CDR1 SGHDN and CDR2 FVKESK. Trimming took 0 bases from V and 10 from J; bases not matched to a gene: 2. This CDR3 has 14 amino acids. The sequenced sample consisted of naive CD4+ T cells sorted from blood. The subset: CD45RA+ positively selected. J is TRBJ2-3 and V is TRBV14; 12 bases line up with TRBD1. The clonotype comes from a woman in her 30s in good health. DNA of the CDR3: TGTGCCAGCAGCCAAGACCGGGACAGGGGGCCGCAGTATTTT. Its protein product is CASSQDRDRGPQYF.